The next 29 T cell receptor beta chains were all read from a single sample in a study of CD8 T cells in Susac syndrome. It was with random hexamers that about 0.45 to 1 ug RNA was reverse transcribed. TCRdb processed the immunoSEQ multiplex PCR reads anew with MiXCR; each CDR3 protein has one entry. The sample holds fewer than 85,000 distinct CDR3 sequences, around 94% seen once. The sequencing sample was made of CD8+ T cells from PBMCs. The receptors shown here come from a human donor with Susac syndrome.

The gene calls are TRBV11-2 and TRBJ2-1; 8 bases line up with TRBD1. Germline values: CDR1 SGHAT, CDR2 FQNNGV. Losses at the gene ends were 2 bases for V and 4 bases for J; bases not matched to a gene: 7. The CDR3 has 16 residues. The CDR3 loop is CASSLRAGGSYNEQFF. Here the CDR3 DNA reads TGTGCCAGCAGCTTACGTGCAGGGGGCTCGTACAATGAGCAGTTCTTC.

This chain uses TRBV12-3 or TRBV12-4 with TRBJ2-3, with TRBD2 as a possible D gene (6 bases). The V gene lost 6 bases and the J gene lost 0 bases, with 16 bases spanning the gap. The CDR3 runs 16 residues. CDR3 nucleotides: TGTGCCAGCAGCGCAGAAGGTAGCGGCAGCACAGATACGCAGTATTTT. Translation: CASSAEGSGSTDTQYF.

CDR3 DNA sequence: TGTGCCACCAGCAGAGTGCAGGGAAACACTGAAGCTTTCTTT. The encoded protein is CATSRVQGNTEAFF. The chain employs TRBV15 and TRBJ1-1, with D perhaps TRBD1 (5 bases). V was cut by 1 base and J by 2 bases, with 8 bases left in between. CDR1 and CDR2 (germline): LNHNV, YYDKDF (reference sequence). This CDR3 is 14 amino acids long.

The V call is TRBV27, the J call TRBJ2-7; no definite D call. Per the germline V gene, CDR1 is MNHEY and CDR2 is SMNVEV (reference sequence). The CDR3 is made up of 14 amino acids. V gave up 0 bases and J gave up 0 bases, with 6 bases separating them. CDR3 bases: TGTGCCAGCAGTTTATCGAGGAGCTCCTACGAGCAGTACTTC. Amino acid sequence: CASSLSRSSYEQYF.

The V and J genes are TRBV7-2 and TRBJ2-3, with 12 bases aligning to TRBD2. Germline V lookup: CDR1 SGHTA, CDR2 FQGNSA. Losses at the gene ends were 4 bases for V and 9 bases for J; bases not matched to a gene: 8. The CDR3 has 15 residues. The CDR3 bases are TGTGCCAGCAGCTCGACTAGCGGGGGACCTCTAACGCAGTATTTT. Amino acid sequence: CASSSTSGGPLTQYF. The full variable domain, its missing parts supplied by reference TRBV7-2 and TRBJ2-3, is GAGVSQSPSNKVTEKGKDVELRCDPISGHTALYWYRQSLGQGLEFLIYFQGNSAPDKSGLPSDRFSAERTGGSVSTLTIQRTQQEDSAVYLCASSSTSGGPLTQYFGPGTRLTVL.

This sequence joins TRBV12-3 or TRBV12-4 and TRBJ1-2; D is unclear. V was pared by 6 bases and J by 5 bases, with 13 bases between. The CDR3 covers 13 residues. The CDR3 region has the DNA TGTGCCAGCAGCACACGACAAACATATGGCTACACCTTC. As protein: CASSTRQTYGYTF.

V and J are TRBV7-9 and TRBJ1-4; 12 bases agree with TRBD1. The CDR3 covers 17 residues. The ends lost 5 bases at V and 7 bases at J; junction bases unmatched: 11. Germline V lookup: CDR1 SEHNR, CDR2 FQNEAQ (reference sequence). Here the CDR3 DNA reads TGTGCCAGCAGCCACGGGACAGGGGGCGAGAGGATTGAAAAACTGTTTTTT. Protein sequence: CASSHGTGGERIEKLFF.

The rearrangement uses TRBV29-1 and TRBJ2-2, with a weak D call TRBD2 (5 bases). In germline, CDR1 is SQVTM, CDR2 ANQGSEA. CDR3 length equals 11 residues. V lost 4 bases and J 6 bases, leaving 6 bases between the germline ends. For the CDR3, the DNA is TGCAGCGTTGTCGGGGCCGGGGAGCTGTTTTTT. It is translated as CSVVGAGELFF.

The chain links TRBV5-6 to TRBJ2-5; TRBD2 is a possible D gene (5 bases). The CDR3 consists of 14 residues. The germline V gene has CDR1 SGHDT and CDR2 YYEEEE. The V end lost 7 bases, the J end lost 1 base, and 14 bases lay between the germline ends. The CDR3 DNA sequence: TGTGCCAGCTTTGGTCCGGGATCCCAAGAGACCCAGTACTTC. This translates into CASFGPGSQETQYF.

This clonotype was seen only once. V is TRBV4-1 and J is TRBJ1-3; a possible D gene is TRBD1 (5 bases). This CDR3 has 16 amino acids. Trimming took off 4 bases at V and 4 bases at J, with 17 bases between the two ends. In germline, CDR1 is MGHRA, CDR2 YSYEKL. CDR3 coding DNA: TGCGCCAGCAGCCCAGGAGCGGGACTAAGAGGAAACACCATATATTTT. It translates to CASSPGAGLRGNTIYF.

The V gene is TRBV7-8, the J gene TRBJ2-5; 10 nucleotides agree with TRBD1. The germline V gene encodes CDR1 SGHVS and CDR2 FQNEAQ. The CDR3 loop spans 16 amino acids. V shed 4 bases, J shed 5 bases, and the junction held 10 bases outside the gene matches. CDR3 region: CASSWTGQGSRETQYF. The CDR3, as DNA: TGTGCCAGCAGCTGGACGGGACAGGGGTCTAGGGAGACCCAGTACTTC.

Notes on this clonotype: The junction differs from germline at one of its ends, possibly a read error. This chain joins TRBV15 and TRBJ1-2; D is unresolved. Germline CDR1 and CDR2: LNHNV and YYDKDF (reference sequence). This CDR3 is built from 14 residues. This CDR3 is CATSRDTGWDGYTF. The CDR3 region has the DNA TGTGCCACCAGCCGAGACACGGGGTGGGATGGCTACACCTTC.

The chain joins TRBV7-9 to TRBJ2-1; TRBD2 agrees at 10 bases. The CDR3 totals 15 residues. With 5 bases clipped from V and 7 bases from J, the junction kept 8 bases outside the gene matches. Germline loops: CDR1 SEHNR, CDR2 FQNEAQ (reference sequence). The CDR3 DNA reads TGTGCCAGCAGCACAGCGGGGGGGCCTGAGAATGAGCAGTTCTTC. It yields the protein CASSTAGGPENEQFF.

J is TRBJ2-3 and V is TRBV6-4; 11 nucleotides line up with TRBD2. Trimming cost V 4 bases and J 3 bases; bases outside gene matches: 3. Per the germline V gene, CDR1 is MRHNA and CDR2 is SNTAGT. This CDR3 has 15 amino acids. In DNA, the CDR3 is TGTGCCAGCAGTGTGGGACTAGCGGTTACAGATACGCAGTATTTT. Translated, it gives CASSVGLAVTDTQYF.

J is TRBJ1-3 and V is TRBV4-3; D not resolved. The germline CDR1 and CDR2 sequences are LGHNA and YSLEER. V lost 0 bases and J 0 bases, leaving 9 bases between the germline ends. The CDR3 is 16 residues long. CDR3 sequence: CASSQDSLSSGNTIYF. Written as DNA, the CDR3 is TGCGCCAGCAGCCAAGATAGCCTGAGCTCTGGAAACACCATATATTTT.

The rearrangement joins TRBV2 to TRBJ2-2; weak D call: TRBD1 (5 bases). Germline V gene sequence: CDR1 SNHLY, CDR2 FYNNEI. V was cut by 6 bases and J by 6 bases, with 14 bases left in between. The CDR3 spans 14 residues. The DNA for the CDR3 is TGTGCCAGCAGGGAAACAGGTTCCTCCGGGGAGCTGTTTTTT. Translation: CASRETGSSGELFF.

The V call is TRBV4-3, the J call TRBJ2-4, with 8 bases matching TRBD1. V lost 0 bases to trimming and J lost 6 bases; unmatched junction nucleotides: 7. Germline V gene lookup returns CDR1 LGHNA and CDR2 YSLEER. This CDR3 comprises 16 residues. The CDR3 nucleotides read TGCGCCAGCAGCCAAGACAGGGGGCGACGGAGAAACATTCAGTACTTC. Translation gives CASSQDRGRRRNIQYF.

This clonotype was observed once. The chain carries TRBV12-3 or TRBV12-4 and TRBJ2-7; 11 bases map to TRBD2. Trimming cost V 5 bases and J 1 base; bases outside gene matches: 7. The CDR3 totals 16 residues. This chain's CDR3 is CASSPIPSGGSYEQYF. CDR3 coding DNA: TGTGCCAGCAGTCCGATCCCTAGCGGGGGGTCCTACGAGCAGTACTTC.

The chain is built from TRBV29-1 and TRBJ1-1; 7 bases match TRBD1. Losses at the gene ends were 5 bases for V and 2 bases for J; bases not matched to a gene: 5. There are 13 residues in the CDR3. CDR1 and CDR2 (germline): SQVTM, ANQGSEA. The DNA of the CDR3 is TGCAGCGTTACGACAGGGACAAACACTGAAGCTTTCTTT. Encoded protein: CSVTTGTNTEAFF.

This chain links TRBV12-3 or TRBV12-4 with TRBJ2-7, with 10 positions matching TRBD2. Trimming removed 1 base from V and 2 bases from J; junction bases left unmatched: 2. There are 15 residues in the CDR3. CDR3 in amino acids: CASSLGTSGAYEQYF. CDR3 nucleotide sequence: TGTGCCAGCAGTTTAGGGACTAGCGGTGCCTACGAGCAGTACTTC.

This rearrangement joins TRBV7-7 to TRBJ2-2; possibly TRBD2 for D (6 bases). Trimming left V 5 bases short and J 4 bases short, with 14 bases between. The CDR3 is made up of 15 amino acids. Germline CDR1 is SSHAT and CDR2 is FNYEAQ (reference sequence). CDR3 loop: CASSPRGGSTGELFF. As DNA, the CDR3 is TGTGCCAGCAGCCCCCGTGGGGGGAGCACCGGGGAGCTGTTTTTT.

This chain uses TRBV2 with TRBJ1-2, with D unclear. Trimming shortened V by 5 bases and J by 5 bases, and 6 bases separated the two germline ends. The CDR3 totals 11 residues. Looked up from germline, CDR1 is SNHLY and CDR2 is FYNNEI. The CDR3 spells CASSNQYGYTF. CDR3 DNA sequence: TGTGCCAGCAGTAATCAATATGGCTACACCTTC.

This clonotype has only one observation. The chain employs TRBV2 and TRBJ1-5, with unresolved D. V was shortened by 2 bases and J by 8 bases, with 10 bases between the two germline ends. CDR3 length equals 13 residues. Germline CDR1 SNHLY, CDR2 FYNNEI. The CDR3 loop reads CASSESLVKPQHF. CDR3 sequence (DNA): TGTGCCAGCAGTGAAAGTTTGGTGAAGCCCCAGCATTTT. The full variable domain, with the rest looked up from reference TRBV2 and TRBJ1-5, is EPEVTQTPSHQVTQMGQEVILRCVPISNHLYFYWYRQILGQKVEFLVSFYNNEISEKSEIFDDQFSVERPDGSNFTLKIRSTKLEDSAMYFCASSESLVKPQHFGDGTRLSIL.

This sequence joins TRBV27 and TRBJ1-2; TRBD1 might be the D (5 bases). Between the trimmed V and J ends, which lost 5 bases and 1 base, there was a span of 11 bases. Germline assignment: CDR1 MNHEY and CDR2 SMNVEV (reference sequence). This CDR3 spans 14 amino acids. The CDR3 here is CASSDRVHNYGYTF. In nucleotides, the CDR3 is TGTGCCAGCAGTGACAGAGTTCATAACTATGGCTACACCTTC.

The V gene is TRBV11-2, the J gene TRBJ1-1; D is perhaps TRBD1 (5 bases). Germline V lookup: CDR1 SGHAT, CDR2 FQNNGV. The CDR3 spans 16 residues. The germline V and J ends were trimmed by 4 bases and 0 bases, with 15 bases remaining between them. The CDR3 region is CASSSRARVVNTEAFF. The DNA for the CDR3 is TGTGCCAGCAGCTCCAGGGCGAGGGTGGTGAACACTGAAGCTTTCTTT.

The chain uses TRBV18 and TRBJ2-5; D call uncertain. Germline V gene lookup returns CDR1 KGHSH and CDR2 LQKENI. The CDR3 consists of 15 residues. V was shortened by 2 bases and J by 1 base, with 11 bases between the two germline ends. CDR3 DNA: TGTGCCAGCTCACCAGGAAGGGCCCTCCAAGAGACCCAGTACTTC. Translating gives CASSPGRALQETQYF.

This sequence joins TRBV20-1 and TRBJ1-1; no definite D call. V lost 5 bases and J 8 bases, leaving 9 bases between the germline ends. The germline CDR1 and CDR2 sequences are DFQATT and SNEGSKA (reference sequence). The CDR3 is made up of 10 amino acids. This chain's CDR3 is CSADQTEAFF. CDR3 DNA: TGCAGTGCTGACCAGACCGAAGCTTTCTTT.

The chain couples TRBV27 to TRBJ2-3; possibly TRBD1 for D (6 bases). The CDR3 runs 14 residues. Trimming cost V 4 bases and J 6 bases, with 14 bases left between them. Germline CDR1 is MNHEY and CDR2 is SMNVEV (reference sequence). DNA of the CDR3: TGTGCCAGCAGTTCCGCCTACAGGGCCGATACGCAGTATTTT. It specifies CASSSAYRADTQYF.

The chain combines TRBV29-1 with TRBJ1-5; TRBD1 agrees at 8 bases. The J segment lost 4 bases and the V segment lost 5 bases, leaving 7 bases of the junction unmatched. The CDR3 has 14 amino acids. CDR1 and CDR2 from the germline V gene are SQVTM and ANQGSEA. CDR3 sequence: CSVRGQGANQPQHF. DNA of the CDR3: TGCAGCGTTAGAGGCCAGGGGGCGAATCAGCCCCAGCATTTT.